What follows are 8 T cell receptor beta chains derived from one specimen sequenced in a study of Graves' ophthalmopathy and Graves' hyperthyroidism. RNA transcripts served as template for amplifying TCR beta CDR3 sequences. HTBI-primed first-round RT-PCR preceded second-round multiplex PCR. TCRdb re-analysed the multiplex PCR reads in MiXCR, keeping a single row per CDR3 protein. This table holds around 670,000 distinct CDR3 sequences, around 40% found once. Sequences were obtained from peripheral blood. All receptors come from an adult man with Graves' ophthalmopathy.

The rearrangement joins TRBV25-1 to TRBJ1-3, with 7 nucleotides matching TRBD1. The CDR3 length is 16 residues. J was trimmed by 1 base and V by 4 bases; bases with no gene match: 7. Looked up from germline, CDR1 is MGHDK and CDR2 is SYGVNS. The CDR3 nucleotides are TGTGCCAGCAGTGGGCCGGGACAGCTATCTGGAAACACCATATATTTT. This gives the protein CASSGPGQLSGNTIYF. The full variable domain, its missing parts supplied by reference TRBV25-1 and TRBJ1-3, is EADIYQTPRYLVIGTGKKITLECSQTMGHDKMYWYQQDPGMELHLIHYSYGVNSTEKGDLSSESTVSRIRTEHFPLTLESARPSHTSQYLCASSGPGQLSGNTIYFGEGSWLTVV.

The table lists this clonotype with many counts. V and J are TRBV24-1 and TRBJ1-5; perhaps TRBD1 as D (6 bases). V was pared by 2 bases and J by 3 bases, with 10 bases between. Germline loops: CDR1 KGHDR, CDR2 SFDVKD. The CDR3 runs to 15 residues. The CDR3 loop reads CATSDSGQTNQPQHF. CDR3 DNA: TGTGCCACCAGTGATTCCGGACAGACCAATCAGCCCCAGCATTTT.

Notes on this clonotype: One end of the junction varies from germline; a read error may be responsible. This chain uses TRBV7-8 with TRBJ2-7; 13 bases line up with TRBD2. Germline assignment: CDR1 SGHVS and CDR2 FQNEAQ. CDR3 length: 16 residues. In DNA form, the CDR3 reads TGCGCCAGCAGCCTGGGGACTAGCGGGGCCTCTTACGAGCAGTACTTC. Protein sequence: CASSLGTSGASYEQYF.

V usage is TRBV5-1 and J usage is TRBJ2-7; weak D call: TRBD1 (6 bases). The CDR3 totals 13 residues. V was cut by 3 bases and J by 9 bases, with 16 bases left in between. CDR1 is SGHRS, CDR2 YFSETQ, per germline. Here the CDR3 DNA reads TGCGCCAGCAGCTCCGGGGACACTTTTGGGCAGTACTTC. It encodes CASSSGDTFGQYF. Full variable domain (missing parts from reference TRBV5-1 and TRBJ2-7): KAGVTQTPRYLIKTRGQQVTLSCSPISGHRSVSWYQQTPGQGLQFLFEYFSETQRNKGNFPGRFSGRQFSNSRSEMNVSTLELGDSALYLCASSSGDTFGQYFGPGTRLTVT.

Regarding this clonotype: Compared with germline, one end of the junction differs, possibly owing to a read error. The genes are TRBV10-3 and TRBJ2-6; possibly TRBD1 or TRBD2 for D (5 bases each). This CDR3 spans 19 amino acids. The germline V gene has CDR1 ENHRY and CDR2 SYGVKD. The chain's CDR3 is CASSEHYSGGGSGANVPTF. Here the CDR3 DNA reads TGTGCCAGCAGTGAACATTATTCCGGAGGTGGCTCTGGGGCCAACGTCCCGACTTTC.

This clonotype has a single count. The chain recombines TRBV9 with TRBJ1-6; D is undetermined. Trimming took 9 bases from V and 4 from J, leaving 20 bases between them. There are 16 residues in the CDR3. From germline, CDR1 is SGDLS and CDR2 YYNGEE. The CDR3 bases are TGTGCCACCCGCCCGGTCGGTTTAGGATATAATTCACCCCTCCACTTT. It specifies CATRPVGLGYNSPLHF.

This clonotype has ten or more counts. The chain recombines TRBV2 with TRBJ1-2; D is unresolved. The V gene's germline CDR1 is SNHLY and CDR2 FYNNEI. V was clipped by 5 bases and J by 6 bases, with 16 bases between them. CDR3 size: 14 residues. The DNA for the CDR3 is TGTGCCAGCAGTTGGTCCGGCACTAAGGATGGCTACACCTTC. This sequence encodes CASSWSGTKDGYTF.

On this clonotype itself: A much larger clonotype is one base distant, so this may be a read error. Without the conserved terminal phenylalanine or tryptophan, this CDR3 likely stems from a read error. V gene TRBV20-1 combines with J gene TRBJ1-2, with D perhaps matching TRBD1 (5 bases). V was trimmed by 3 bases and J by 2 bases, leaving 13 bases between them. CDR3 length equals 14 residues. Looked up from germline, CDR1 is DFQATT and CDR2 is SNEGSKA (reference sequence). The CDR3 sequence is CSASEGPGNYGYTL. CDR3 nucleotide sequence: TGCAGTGCTAGTGAGGGACCGGGGAACTATGGCTACACCCTC.